This TCR beta chain was obtained from a study of blood T cell repertoires in COVID-19. Study background: In each case, the material was cDNA or gDNA derived from T cells, B-cell-depleted T cells, or PBMCs.

CDR3 length: 18 amino acids. Germline lookup yields CDR1 SGDLS and CDR2 YYNGEE. V lost 0 bases and J lost 6; bases outside the gene matches: 10. This clone has only a few counts. As handled by the study authors: Researchers report that nucleated cell counts were estimated from reference gene primer amplification. Sequencing used immunoSEQ multiplex PCR; TCRdb keeps in-frame clones, though not all of them. The V and J calls and the clone size are those of that table, but D and trimming were determined from the DNA. The sample lists 120,000 to 150,000 clones; 88% were seen once. Sequencing was performed on PBMCs or T cells enriched from blood (not recorded which). The chain has TRBV9 and TRBJ2-1, with TRBD2 matching over 12 bases. The TCR was taken from a woman aged 25 to 45 with acute COVID-19. The CDR3 reads CASSVGVLAGGRVNEQFF. The DNA for the CDR3 is TGTGCCAGCAGCGTAGGGGTACTAGCGGGAGGAAGGGTCAATGAGCAGTTCTTC.